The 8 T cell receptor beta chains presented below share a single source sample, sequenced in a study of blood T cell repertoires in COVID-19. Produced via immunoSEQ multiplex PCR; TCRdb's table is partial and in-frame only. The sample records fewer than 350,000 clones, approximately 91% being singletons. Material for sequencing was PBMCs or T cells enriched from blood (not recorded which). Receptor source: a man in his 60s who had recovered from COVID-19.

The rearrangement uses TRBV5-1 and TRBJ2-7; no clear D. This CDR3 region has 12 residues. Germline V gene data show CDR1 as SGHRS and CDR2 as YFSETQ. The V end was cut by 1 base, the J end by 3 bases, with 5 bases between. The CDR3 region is CASSLSGYEQYF. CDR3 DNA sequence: TGCGCCAGCAGCTTGTCAGGCTACGAGCAGTACTTC.

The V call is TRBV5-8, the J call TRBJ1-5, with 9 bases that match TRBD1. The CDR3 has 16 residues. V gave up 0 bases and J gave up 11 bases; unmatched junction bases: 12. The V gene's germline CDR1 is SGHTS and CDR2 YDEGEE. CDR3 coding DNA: TGTGCCAGCAGCTTGGCCGTGGGACAGGGTCGGATGGCCCAGCATTTT. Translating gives CASSLAVGQGRMAQHF.

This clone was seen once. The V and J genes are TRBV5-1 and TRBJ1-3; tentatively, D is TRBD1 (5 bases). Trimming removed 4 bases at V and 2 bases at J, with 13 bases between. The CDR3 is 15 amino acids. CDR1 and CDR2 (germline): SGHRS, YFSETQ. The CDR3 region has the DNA TGCGCCAGCAGCACCTCAGGGTCCCCTGGAAACACCATATATTTT. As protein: CASSTSGSPGNTIYF.

CDR3 in DNA: TGTGCCAGCGGCACAGGGGGCAATCAGCCCCAGCATTTT. Translating gives CASGTGGNQPQHF. The chain is built from TRBV28 and TRBJ1-5; the match to TRBD1 covers 7 bases. There are 13 residues in the CDR3. Germline lookup yields CDR1 MDHEN and CDR2 SYDVKM. V shed 8 bases and J 2 bases; nucleotides not matched to a gene: 3.

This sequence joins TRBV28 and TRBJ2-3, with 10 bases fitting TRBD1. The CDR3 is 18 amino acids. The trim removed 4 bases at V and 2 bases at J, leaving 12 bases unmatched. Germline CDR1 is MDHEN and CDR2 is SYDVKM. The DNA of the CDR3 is TGTGCCAGCAGTTCCCTTCGGGACAGGGGTCCCTCCACAGATACGCAGTATTTT. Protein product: CASSSLRDRGPSTDTQYF.

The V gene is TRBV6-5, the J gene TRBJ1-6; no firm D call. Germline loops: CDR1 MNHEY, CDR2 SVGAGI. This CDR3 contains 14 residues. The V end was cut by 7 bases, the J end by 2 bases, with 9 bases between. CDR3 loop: CASTRTAYNSPLHF. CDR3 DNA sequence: TGTGCCAGCACCAGGACTGCCTATAATTCACCCCTCCACTTT.

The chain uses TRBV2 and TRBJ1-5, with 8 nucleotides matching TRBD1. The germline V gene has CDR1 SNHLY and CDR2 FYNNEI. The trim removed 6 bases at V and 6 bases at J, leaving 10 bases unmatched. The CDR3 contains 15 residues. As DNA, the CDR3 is TGTGCCAGCAGCCCGACCTCAGGGGGCAGTCAGCCCCAGCATTTT. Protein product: CASSPTSGGSQPQHF.

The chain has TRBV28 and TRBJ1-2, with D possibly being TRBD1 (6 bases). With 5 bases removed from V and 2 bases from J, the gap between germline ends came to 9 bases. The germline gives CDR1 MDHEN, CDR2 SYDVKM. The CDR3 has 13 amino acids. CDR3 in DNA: TGTGCCAGCAGTCGGGACACCAACTATGGCTACACCTTC. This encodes CASSRDTNYGYTF.